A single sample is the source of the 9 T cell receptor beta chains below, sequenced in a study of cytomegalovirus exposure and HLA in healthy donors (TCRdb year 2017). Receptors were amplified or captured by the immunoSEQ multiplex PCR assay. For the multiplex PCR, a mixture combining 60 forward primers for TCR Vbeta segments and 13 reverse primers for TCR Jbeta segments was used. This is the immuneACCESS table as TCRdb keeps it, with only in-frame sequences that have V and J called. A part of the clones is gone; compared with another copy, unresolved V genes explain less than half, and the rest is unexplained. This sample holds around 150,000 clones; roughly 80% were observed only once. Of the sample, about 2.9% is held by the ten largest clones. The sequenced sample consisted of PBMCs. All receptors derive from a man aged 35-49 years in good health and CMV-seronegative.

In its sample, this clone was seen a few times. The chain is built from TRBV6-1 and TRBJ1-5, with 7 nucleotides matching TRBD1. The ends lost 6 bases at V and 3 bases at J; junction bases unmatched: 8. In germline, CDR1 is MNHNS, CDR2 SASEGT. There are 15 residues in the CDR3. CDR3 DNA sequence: TGTGCCAGCAGCTATGACAGGGAATACAATCAGCCCCAGCATTTT. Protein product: CASSYDREYNQPQHF.

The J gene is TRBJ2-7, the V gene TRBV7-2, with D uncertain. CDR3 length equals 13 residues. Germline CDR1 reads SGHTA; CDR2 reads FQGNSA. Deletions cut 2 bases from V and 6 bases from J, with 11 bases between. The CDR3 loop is CASSLPGLAEQYF. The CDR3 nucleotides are TGTGCCAGCAGCTTACCGGGTCTGGCCGAGCAGTACTTC.

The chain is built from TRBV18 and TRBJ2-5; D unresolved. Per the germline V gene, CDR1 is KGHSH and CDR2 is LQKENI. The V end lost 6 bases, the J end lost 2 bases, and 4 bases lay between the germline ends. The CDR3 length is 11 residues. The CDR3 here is CASSSQETQYF. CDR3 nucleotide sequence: TGTGCCAGCTCGTCTCAAGAGACCCAGTACTTC.

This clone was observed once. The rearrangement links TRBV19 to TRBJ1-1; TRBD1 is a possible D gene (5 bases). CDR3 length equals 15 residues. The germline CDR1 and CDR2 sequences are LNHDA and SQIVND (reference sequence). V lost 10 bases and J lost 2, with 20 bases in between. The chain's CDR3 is CATMGGADFNTEAFF. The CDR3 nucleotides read TGTGCCACTATGGGCGGGGCAGACTTTAACACTGAAGCTTTCTTT.

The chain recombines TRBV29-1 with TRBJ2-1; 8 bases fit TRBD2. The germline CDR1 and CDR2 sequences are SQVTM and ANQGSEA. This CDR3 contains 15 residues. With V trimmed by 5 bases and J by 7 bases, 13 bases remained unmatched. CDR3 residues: CSVRTSRSPGNEQFF. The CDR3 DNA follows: TGCAGCGTTCGGACTAGCCGAAGCCCGGGAAATGAGCAGTTCTTC.

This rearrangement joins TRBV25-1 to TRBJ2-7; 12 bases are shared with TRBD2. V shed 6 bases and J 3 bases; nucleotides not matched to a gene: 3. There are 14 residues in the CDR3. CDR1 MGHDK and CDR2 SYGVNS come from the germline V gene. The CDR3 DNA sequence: TGTGCCAGCAGCCCGACTAGCGGGAGCTACGAGCAGTACTTC. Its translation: CASSPTSGSYEQYF.

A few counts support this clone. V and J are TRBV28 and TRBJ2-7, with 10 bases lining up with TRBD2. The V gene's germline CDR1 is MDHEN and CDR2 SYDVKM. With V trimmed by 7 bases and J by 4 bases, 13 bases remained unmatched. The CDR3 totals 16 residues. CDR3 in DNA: TGTGCCAGCACCCCCGCCGGGACTAGCGCTTCTTACGAGCAGTACTTC. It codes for CASTPAGTSASYEQYF. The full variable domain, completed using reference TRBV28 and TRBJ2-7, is DVKVTQSSRYLVKRTGEKVFLECVQDMDHENMFWYRQDPGLGLRLIYFSYDVKMKEKGDIPEGYSVSREKKERFSLILESASTNQTSMYLCASTPAGTSASYEQYFGPGTRLTVT.

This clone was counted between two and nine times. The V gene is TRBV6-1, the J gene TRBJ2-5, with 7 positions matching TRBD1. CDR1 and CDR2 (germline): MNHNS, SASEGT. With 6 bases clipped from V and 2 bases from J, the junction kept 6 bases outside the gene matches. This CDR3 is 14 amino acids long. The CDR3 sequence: CASRSPGQQETQYF. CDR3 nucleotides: TGTGCCAGCAGGTCTCCGGGACAGCAAGAGACCCAGTACTTC.

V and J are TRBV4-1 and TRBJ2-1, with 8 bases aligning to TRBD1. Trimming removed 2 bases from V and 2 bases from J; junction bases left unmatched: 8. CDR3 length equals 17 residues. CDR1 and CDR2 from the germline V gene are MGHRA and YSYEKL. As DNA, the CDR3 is TGCGCCAGCAGCCAACCCGACAGGGGTTCCACCTACAATGAGCAGTTCTTC. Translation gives CASSQPDRGSTYNEQFF.